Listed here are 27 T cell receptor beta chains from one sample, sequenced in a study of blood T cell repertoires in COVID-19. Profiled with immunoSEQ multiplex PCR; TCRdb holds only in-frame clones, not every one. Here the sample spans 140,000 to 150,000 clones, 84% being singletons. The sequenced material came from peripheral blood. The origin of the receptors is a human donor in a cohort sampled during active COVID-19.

This CDR3 is CATSRDSRRGARTEAFF. The CDR3 region has the DNA TGTGCCACCAGCAGAGATAGTCGGAGGGGCGCGAGGACTGAAGCTTTCTTT. The chain joins TRBV15 to TRBJ1-1; possibly TRBD1 for D (5 bases). The V gene's germline CDR1 is LNHNV and CDR2 YYDKDF (reference sequence). CDR3 size: 17 residues. The V end lost 0 bases, the J end lost 5 bases, and 19 bases lay between the germline ends. The variable domain in full, with the rest retrieved from reference TRBV15 and TRBJ1-1, is DAMVIQNPRYQVTQFGKPVTLSCSQTLNHNVMYWYQQKSSQAPKLLFHYYDKDFNNEADTPDNFQSRRPNTSFCFLDIRSPGLGDTAMYLCATSRDSRRGARTEAFFGQGTRLTVV.

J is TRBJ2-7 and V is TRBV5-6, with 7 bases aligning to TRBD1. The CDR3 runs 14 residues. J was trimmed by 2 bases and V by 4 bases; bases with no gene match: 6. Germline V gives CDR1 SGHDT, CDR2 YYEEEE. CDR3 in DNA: TGTGCCAGCAGCCTGGGACAGCTAGCCTACGAGCAGTACTTC. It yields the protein CASSLGQLAYEQYF.

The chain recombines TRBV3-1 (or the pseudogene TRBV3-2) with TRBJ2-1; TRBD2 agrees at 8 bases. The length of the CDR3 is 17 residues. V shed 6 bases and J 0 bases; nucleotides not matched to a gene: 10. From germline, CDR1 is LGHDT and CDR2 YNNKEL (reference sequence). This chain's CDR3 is CASSESSGPSSYNEQFF. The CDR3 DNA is TGTGCCAGCAGTGAGTCTAGCGGGCCGAGCTCCTACAATGAGCAGTTCTTC.

CDR3 in DNA: TGTGCCAGCTCCACGGGAAGGGGGAATGAAAAACTGTTTTTT. Protein product: CASSTGRGNEKLFF. The V and J genes are TRBV5-6 and TRBJ1-4, with D perhaps TRBD1 (6 bases). The CDR3 extends over 14 amino acids. The germline CDR1 and CDR2 sequences are SGHDT and YYEEEE. Trimming took 7 bases from V and 5 from J, leaving 15 bases between them.

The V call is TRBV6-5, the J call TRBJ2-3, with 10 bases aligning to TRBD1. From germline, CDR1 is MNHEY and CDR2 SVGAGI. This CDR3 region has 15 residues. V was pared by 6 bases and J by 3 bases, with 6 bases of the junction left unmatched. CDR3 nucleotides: TGTGCCAGCAGAGCGGGACAGGGGCTGACAGATACGCAGTATTTT. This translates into CASRAGQGLTDTQYF.

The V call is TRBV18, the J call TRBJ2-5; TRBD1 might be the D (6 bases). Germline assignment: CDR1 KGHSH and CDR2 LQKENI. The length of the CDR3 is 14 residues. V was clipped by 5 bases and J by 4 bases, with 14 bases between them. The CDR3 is CASSITGIPETQYF. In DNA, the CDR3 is TGTGCCAGCTCAATAACAGGGATTCCAGAGACCCAGTACTTC.

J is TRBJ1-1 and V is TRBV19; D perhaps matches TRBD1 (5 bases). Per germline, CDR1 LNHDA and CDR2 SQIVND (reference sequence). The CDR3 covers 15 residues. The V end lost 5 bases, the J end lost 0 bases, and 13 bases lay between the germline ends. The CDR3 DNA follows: TGTGCCAGTAGTTCCCCGCAGGGCATGAACACTGAAGCTTTCTTT. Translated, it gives CASSSPQGMNTEAFF.

The CDR3 sequence: CASSLAGGKSGNTIYF. In DNA form, the CDR3 reads TGTGCCAGCAGCTTAGCCGGAGGAAAGTCTGGAAACACCATATATTTT. The chain recombines TRBV13 with TRBJ1-3; unclear D gene. The ends were cut back, 1 base at V and 1 base at J, with 11 bases in the middle. Germline V lookup: CDR1 PRHDT, CDR2 FYEKMQ (reference sequence). The CDR3 spans 16 residues.

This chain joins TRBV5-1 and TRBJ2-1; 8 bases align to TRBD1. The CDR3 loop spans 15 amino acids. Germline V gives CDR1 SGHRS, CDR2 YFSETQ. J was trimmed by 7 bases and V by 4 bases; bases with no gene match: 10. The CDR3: CASSKYQGAWNEQFF. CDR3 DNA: TGCGCCAGCAGCAAATATCAGGGGGCTTGGAATGAGCAGTTCTTC.

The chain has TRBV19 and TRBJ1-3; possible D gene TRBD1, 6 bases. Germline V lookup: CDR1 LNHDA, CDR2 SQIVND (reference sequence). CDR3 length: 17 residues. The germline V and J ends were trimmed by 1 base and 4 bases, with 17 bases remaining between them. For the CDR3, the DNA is TGTGCCAGTAGTATAGCCATTGCTCCGGGACAAGGAAACACCATATATTTT. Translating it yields CASSIAIAPGQGNTIYF.

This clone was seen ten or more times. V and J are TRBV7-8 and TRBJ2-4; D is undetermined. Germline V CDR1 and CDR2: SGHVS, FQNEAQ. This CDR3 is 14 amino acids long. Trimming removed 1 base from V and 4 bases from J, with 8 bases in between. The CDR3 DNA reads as TGTGCCAGCAGCTTAGGTGCAGGAAAAAACATTCAGTACTTC. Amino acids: CASSLGAGKNIQYF.

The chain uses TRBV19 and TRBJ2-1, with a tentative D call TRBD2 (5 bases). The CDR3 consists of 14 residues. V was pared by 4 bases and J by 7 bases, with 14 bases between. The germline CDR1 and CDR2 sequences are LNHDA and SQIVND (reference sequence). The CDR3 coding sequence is TGTGCCAGTAGTAGGACCCAGAGAGGGAATGAGCAGTTCTTC. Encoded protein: CASSRTQRGNEQFF.

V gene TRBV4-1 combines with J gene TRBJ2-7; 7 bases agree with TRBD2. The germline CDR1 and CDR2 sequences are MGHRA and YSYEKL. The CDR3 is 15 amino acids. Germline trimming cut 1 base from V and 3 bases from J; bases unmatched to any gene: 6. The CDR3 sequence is CASSQVGGGFYEQYF. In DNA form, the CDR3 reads TGCGCCAGCAGCCAAGTTGGCGGGGGATTCTACGAGCAGTACTTC.

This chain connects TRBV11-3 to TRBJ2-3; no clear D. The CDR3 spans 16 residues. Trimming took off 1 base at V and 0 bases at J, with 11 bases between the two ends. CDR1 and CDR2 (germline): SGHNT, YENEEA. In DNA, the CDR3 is TGTGCCAGCAGCTTAGGTGGTAGTGCTAGCACAGATACGCAGTATTTT. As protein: CASSLGGSASTDTQYF.

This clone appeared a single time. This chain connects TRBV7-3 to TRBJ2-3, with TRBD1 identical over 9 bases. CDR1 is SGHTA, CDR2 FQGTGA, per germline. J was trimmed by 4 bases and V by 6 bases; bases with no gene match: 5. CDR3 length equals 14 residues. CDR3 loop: CASSQTGGSDTQYF. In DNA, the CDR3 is TGTGCCAGCAGTCAGACAGGGGGGTCAGATACGCAGTATTTT.

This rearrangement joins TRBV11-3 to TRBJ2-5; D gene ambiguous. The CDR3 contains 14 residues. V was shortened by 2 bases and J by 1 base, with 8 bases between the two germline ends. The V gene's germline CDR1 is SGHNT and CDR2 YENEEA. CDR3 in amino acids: CASSLMSAQETQYF. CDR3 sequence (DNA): TGTGCCAGCAGCTTAATGAGCGCCCAAGAGACCCAGTACTTC. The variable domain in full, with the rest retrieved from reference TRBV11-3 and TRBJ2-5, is EAGVVQSPRYKIIEKKQPVAFWCNPISGHNTLYWYLQNLGQGPELLIRYENEEAVDDSQLPKDRFSAERLKGVDSTLKIQPAELGDSAVYLCASSLMSAQETQYFGPGTRLLVL.

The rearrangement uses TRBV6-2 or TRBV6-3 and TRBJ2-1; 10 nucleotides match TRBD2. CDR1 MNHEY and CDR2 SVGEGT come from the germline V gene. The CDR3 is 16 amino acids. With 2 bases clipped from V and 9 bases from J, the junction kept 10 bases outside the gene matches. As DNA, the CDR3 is TGTGCCAGCAGTTACATTCCTAGCGGGAGTAAGGCTGAGCAGTTCTTC. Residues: CASSYIPSGSKAEQFF.

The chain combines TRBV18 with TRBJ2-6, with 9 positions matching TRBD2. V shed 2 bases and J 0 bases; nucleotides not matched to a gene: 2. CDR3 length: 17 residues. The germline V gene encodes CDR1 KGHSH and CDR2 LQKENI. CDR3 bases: TGTGCCAGCTCACCAGCGGGGGGGAGCTCTGGGGCCAACGTCCTGACTTTC. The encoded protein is CASSPAGGSSGANVLTF.

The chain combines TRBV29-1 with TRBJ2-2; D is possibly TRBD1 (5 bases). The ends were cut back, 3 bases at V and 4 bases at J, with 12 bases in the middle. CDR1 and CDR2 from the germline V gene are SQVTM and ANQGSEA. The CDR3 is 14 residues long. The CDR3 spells CSVEAQGGTGELFF. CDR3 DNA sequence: TGCAGCGTTGAGGCCCAGGGCGGCACCGGGGAGCTGTTTTTT.

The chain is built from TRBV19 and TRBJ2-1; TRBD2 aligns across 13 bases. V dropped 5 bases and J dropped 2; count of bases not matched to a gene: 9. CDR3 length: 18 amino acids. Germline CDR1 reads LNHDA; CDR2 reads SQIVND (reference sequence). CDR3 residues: CASSSVGTSGNTYNEQFF. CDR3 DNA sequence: TGTGCCAGTAGTTCGGTCGGGACTAGCGGGAATACCTACAATGAGCAGTTCTTC.

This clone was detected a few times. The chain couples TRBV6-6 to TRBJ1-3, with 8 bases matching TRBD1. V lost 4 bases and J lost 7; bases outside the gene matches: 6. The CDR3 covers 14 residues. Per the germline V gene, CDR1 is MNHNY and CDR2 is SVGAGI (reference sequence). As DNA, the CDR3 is TGTGCCAGCAGTTTTGACAGGGGTTACAACACCATATATTTT. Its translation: CASSFDRGYNTIYF.

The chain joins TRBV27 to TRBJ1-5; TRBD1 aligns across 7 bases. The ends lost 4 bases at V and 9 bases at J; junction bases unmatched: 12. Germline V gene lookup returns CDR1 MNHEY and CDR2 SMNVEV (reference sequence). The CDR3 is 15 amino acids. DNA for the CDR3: TGTGCCAGCAGTTCGACGGGACAGCTCCAAGGGCCCCAGCATTTT. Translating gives CASSSTGQLQGPQHF.

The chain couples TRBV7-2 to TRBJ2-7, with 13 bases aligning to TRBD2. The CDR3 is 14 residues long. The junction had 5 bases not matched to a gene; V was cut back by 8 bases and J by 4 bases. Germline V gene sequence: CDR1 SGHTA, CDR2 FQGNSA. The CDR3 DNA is TGTGCCAGCGGTAAACTAGCGGGGGGGTACGAGCAGTACTTC. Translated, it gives CASGKLAGGYEQYF.

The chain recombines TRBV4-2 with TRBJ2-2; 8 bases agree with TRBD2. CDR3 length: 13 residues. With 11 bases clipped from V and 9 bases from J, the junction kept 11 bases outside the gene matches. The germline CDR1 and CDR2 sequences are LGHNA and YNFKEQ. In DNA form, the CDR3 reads TGTGCCCGCCGGGGACTAGTCTTAAGGGAGCTGTTTTTT. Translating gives CARRGLVLRELFF.

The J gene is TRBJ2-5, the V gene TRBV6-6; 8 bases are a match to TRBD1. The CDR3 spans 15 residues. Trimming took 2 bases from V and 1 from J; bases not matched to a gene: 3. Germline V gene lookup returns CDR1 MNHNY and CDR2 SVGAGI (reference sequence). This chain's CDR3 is CASSYGDRSQETQYF. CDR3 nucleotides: TGTGCCAGCAGTTACGGGGACAGGAGCCAAGAGACCCAGTACTTC.

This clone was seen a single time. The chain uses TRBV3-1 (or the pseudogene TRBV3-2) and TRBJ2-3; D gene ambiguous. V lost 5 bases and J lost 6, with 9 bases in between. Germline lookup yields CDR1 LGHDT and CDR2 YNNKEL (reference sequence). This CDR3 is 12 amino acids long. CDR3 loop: CASSTDLDTQYF. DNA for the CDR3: TGTGCCAGCAGCACTGACTTGGATACGCAGTATTTT.

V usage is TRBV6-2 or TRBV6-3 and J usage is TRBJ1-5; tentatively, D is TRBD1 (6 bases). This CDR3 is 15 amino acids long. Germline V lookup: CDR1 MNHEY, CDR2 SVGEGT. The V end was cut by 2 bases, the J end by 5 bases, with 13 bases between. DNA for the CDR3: TGTGCCAGCAGTTACCACTCAGGGGACCATCAGCCCCAGCATTTT. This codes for CASSYHSGDHQPQHF.